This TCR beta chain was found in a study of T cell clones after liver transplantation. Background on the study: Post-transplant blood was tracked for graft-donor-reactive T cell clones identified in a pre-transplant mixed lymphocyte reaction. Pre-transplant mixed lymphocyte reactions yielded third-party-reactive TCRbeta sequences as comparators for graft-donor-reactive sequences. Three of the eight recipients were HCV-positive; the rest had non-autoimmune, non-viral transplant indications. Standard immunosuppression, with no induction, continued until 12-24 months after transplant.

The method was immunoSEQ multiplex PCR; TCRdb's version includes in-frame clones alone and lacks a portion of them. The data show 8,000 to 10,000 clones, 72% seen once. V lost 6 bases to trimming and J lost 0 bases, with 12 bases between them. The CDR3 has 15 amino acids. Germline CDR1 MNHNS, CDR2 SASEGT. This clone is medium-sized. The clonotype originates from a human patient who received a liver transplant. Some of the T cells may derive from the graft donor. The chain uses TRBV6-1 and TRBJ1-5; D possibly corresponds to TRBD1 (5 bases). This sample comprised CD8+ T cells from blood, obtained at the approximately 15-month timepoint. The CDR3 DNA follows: TGTGCCAGCAGAGAATCGGGGGATAGCAATCAGCCCCAGCATTTT. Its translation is CASRESGDSNQPQHF.